These 15 T cell receptor beta chains were sequenced from one sample in a study of T cells after yellow fever vaccination. TCRdb passed the 5' RACE reads through MiXCR, listing each CDR3 protein once. Of some 250,000 distinct CDR3 sequences listed, approximately 3.8% are singletons. This sample comprised PBMCs, obtained 15 days after the yellow fever booster vaccination. The receptors come from a man aged 18 to 35 who received the YFV17D yellow fever vaccine.

This clonotype was seen many times. CDR3 sequence reads: CASSRIRTGSTDTQYF. As DNA, the CDR3 is TGTGCCAGCAGCCGTATCAGGACAGGGAGTACAGATACGCAGTATTTT. This chain links TRBV4-2 with TRBJ2-3, with 8 bases aligning to TRBD1. J gave up 3 bases and V 4 bases, and 9 bases lay outside the gene matches. The length of the CDR3 is 16 residues. Germline V gene data show CDR1 as LGHNA and CDR2 as YNFKEQ.

This clonotype was detected once. A single base separates this from a much larger clone, so it may be a read error. The chain has TRBV5-5 and TRBJ2-5; weak D call: TRBD2 (5 bases). The V end lost 5 bases, the J end lost 12 bases, and 17 bases lay between the germline ends. This CDR3 contains 12 residues. Per the germline V gene, CDR1 is SGHKS and CDR2 is YYEKEE (reference sequence). CDR3: CASSPPPGSKYF. The DNA for the CDR3 is TGTGCCAGCAGTCCGCCCCCGGGGTCCAAGTACTTC.

The chain has TRBV6-1 and TRBJ1-4; the match to TRBD1 covers 8 bases. This CDR3 comprises 15 residues. The V gene end was trimmed by 5 bases and the J gene end by 3 bases; junction bases not matched to a gene: 5. CDR1 and CDR2 from the germline V gene are MNHNS and SASEGT. This CDR3 reads CASSQQGASNEKLFF. DNA of the CDR3: TGTGCCAGCAGTCAGCAGGGGGCCTCTAATGAAAAACTGTTTTTT.

The table lists this clonotype with many counts. The V and J genes are TRBV7-3 and TRBJ2-2; D uncertain. The CDR3 covers 14 residues. CDR1 and CDR2 from the germline V gene are SGHTA and FQGTGA. Trimming took 3 bases from V and 7 from J, leaving 12 bases between them. CDR3 nucleotide sequence: TGTGCCAGCAGCTTGGGAACCCAGCTCGGGGAGCTGTTTTTT. Its translation is CASSLGTQLGELFF.

This clonotype was observed many times. V and J are TRBV20-1 and TRBJ1-6; TRBD1 matches 7 bases. The CDR3 has 14 residues. With 6 bases clipped from V and 6 bases from J, the junction kept 8 bases outside the gene matches. The germline CDR1 and CDR2 sequences are DFQATT and SNEGSKA (reference sequence). Here the CDR3 reads CSAFSGQVNSPLHF. The CDR3, as DNA: TGCAGTGCCTTTTCCGGACAGGTTAATTCACCCCTCCACTTT.

There are many counts of this clonotype. The J gene is TRBJ2-1, the V gene TRBV5-1; 11 nucleotides align to TRBD1. The CDR3 runs to 16 residues. The germline CDR1 and CDR2 sequences are SGHRS and YFSETQ. J gave up 10 bases and V 3 bases, and 12 bases lay outside the gene matches. The CDR3 sequence is CASSWSTGTGGLEQFF. In DNA form, the CDR3 reads TGCGCCAGCAGCTGGTCGACCGGGACAGGGGGTTTGGAGCAGTTCTTC. Complete variable domain (other parts from reference TRBV5-1 and TRBJ2-1): KAGVTQTPRYLIKTRGQQVTLSCSPISGHRSVSWYQQTPGQGLQFLFEYFSETQRNKGNFPGRFSGRQFSNSRSEMNVSTLELGDSALYLCASSWSTGTGGLEQFFGPGTRLTVL.

This clonotype has a count of ten or more. The chain joins TRBV11-2 to TRBJ2-5; D possibly corresponds to TRBD2 (6 bases). Germline V gene data show CDR1 as SGHAT and CDR2 as FQNNGV. The CDR3 is made up of 13 amino acids. V shed 5 bases and J shed 4 bases, with 11 bases lying between them. CDR3 DNA sequence: TGTGCCAGCAGCCAACGGCGGGGAGAGACCCAGTACTTC. Translation: CASSQRRGETQYF. The full variable domain, with the rest looked up from reference TRBV11-2 and TRBJ2-5, is EAGVAQSPRYKIIEKRQSVAFWCNPISGHATLYWYQQILGQGPKLLIQFQNNGVVDDSQLPKDRFSAERLKGVDSTLKIQPAKLEDSAVYLCASSQRRGETQYFGPGTRLLVL.

This clonotype came up many times. The chain has TRBV20-1 and TRBJ1-1; no definite D call. CDR1 and CDR2 from the germline V gene are DFQATT and SNEGSKA (reference sequence). This CDR3 region has 11 residues. Between the trimmed V and J ends, which lost 5 bases and 0 bases, there was a span of 4 bases. The CDR3, as DNA: TGCAGTGCTCGTTTGAACACTGAAGCTTTCTTT. It translates to CSARLNTEAFF.

This clonotype was counted ten times or more. The chain carries TRBV5-1 and TRBJ2-1; TRBD2 aligns across 7 bases. The CDR3 totals 15 residues. V gave up 9 bases and J gave up 2 bases; unmatched junction bases: 11. CDR1 and CDR2 from the germline V gene are SGHRS and YFSETQ. CDR3 nucleotide sequence: TGCGCCACCGCCTTCGGGGGGTGGGCCTACAATGAGCAGTTCTTC. The encoded protein is CATAFGGWAYNEQFF.

This clonotype has at least ten counts. The chain recombines TRBV11-1 with TRBJ1-1, with TRBD1 identical over 9 bases. The V gene's germline CDR1 is SGHAT and CDR2 FQDESV (reference sequence). J lost 6 bases, V lost 5 bases, and 4 bases had no gene match. This CDR3 comprises 13 residues. CDR3 in amino acids: CASSRQGGAEAFF. Here the CDR3 DNA reads TGTGCCAGCAGCCGACAGGGGGGCGCTGAAGCTTTCTTT.

This rearrangement joins TRBV5-1 to TRBJ1-2; possibly TRBD1 for D (6 bases). V lost 2 bases to trimming and J lost 8 bases, with 16 bases between them. Germline V gene data show CDR1 as SGHRS and CDR2 as YFSETQ. The CDR3 totals 14 residues. Here the CDR3 reads CASSFIVEGDGYTF. CDR3 nucleotides: TGCGCCAGCAGCTTTATCGTGGAGGGGGACGGCTACACCTTC. The full variable domain, its missing parts supplied by reference TRBV5-1 and TRBJ1-2, is KAGVTQTPRYLIKTRGQQVTLSCSPISGHRSVSWYQQTPGQGLQFLFEYFSETQRNKGNFPGRFSGRQFSNSRSEMNVSTLELGDSALYLCASSFIVEGDGYTFGSGTRLTVV.

This clonotype came up many times. The chain has TRBV10-3 and TRBJ2-3; D remains ambiguous. The CDR3 loop spans 16 amino acids. Germline V gene lookup returns CDR1 ENHRY and CDR2 SYGVKD. V dropped 0 bases and J dropped 0 bases, with 10 bases sitting between them. The CDR3 sequence is CAISESGSRSTDTQYF. In DNA, the CDR3 is TGTGCCATCAGTGAGTCGGGCAGCCGTAGCACAGATACGCAGTATTTT.

There are many counts of this clonotype. V usage is TRBV5-1 and J usage is TRBJ2-1; 13 nucleotides agree with TRBD2. V was pared by 4 bases and J by 9 bases, with 7 bases of the junction left unmatched. There are 15 residues in the CDR3. Germline assignment: CDR1 SGHRS and CDR2 YFSETQ. The CDR3, as DNA: TGCGCCAGCAGCCGAACTAGCGGGGGGGCCACTGAGCAGTTCTTC. Translation: CASSRTSGGATEQFF.

With regard to this clonotype: The junction does not match germline at one end; this may be a read error. This chain uses TRBV7-2 with TRBJ2-7; 8 bases match TRBD1. CDR1 and CDR2 (germline): SGHTA, FQGNSA. The CDR3 consists of 15 residues. CDR3 sequence reads: CAGSPRSTGDHEQYF. CDR3 nucleotide sequence: TGTGCCGGCAGCCCCCGCTCGACAGGGGACCACGAGCAGTACTTC.

Many counts were recorded for this clonotype. The gene calls are TRBV29-1 and TRBJ1-1, with TRBD1 matching 7 bases. CDR1 is SQVTM and CDR2 is ANQGSEA in the germline V gene. After removal of 4 bases from V and 7 bases from J, the junction contained 6 bases not matched to a gene. CDR3 length: 12 residues. The CDR3 here is CSVGLGGIEAFF. The CDR3 coding sequence is TGCAGCGTTGGTCTAGGGGGCATTGAAGCTTTCTTT.